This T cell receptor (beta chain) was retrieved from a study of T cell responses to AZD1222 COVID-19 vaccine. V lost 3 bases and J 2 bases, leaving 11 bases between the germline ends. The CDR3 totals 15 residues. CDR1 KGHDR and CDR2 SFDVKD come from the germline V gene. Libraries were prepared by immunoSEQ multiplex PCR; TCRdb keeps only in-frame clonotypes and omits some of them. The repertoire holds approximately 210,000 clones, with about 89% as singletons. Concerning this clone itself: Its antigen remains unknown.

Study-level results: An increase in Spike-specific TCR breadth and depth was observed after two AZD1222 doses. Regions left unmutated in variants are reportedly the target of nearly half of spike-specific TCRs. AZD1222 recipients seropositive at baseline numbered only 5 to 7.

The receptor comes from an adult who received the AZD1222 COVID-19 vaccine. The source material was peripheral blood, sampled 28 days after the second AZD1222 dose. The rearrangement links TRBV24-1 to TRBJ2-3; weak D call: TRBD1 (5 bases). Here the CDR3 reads CATSDPRQPTDTQYF. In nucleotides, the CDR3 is TGTGCCACCAGTGATCCCAGACAGCCCACAGATACGCAGTATTTT.